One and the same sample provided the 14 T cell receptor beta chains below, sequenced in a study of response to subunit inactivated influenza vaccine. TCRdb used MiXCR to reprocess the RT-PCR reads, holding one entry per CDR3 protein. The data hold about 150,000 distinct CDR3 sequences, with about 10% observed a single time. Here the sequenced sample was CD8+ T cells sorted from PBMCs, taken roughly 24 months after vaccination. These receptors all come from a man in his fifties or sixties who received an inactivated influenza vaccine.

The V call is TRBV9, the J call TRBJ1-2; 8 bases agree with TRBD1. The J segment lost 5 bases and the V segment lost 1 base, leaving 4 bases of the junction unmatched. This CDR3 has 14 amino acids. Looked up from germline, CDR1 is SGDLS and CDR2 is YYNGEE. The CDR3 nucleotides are TGTGCCAGCAGCGTAACAGGACAGGGATATGGCTACACCTTC. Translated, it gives CASSVTGQGYGYTF.

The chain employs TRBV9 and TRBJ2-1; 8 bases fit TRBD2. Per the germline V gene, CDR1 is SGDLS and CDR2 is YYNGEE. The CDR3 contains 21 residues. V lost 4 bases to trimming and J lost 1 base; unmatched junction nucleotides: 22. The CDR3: CASSTPKSSGLSLASYNEQFF. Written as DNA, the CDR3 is TGTGCCAGCAGCACCCCAAAGTCTAGCGGGCTTTCTTTGGCGTCCTACAATGAGCAGTTCTTC.

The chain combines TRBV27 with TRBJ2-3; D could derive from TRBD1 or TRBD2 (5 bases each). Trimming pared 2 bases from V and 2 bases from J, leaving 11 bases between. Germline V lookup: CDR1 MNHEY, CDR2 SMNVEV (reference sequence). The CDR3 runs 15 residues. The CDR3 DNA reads TGTGCCAGCAGTTTACTCAGGGAGACCACAGATACGCAGTATTTT. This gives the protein CASSLLRETTDTQYF.

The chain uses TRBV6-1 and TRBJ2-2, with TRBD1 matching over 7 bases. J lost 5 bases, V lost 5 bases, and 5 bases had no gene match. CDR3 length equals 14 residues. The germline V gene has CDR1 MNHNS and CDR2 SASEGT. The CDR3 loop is CASSRQGLTGELFF. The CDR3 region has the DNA TGTGCCAGCAGTCGACAGGGTCTTACCGGGGAGCTGTTTTTT.

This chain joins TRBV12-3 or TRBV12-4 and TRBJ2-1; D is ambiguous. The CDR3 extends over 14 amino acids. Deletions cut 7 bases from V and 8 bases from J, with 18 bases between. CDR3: CASNLGSSYDEQFF. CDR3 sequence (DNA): TGTGCCAGCAACCTTGGGTCTTCTTACGATGAGCAGTTCTTC.

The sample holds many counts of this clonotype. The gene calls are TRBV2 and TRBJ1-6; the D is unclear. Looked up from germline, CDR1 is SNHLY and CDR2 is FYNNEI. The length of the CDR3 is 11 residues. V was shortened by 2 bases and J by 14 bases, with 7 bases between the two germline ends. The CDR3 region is CASSEPSALHF. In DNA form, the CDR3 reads TGTGCCAGCAGTGAACCTTCGGCCCTCCACTTT.

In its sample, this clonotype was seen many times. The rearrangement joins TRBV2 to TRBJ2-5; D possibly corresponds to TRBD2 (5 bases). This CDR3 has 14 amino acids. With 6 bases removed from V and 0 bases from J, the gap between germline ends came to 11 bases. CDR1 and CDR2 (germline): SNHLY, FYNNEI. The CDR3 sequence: CASRDFNYQETQYF. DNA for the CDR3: TGTGCCAGCAGGGACTTCAATTACCAAGAGACCCAGTACTTC.

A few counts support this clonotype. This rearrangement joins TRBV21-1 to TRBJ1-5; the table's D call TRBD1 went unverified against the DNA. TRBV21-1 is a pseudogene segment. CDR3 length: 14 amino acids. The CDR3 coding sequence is TGTGCCAGCAGCAAAGAAACCGGGGATCGGCCCCAGCATTTT. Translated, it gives CASSKETGDRPQHF.

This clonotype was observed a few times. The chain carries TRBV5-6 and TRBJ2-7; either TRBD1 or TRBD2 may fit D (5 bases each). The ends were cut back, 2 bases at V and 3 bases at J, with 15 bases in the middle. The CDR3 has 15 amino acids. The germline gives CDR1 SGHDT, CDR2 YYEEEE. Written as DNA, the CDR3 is TGTGCCAGCAGCTTTTCGGCAGGGAGAGTCTACGAGCAGTACTTC. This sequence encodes CASSFSAGRVYEQYF.

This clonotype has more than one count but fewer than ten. The CDR3 coding sequence is TGTGCCAGCAGCCCGGAGGGGGGGGTTGTCGATGAGCAGTTCTTC. Protein sequence: CASSPEGGVVDEQFF. The chain has TRBV4-2 and TRBJ2-1; D is possibly TRBD2 (7 bases). With 4 bases removed from V and 8 bases from J, the gap between germline ends came to 18 bases. Germline values: CDR1 LGHNA, CDR2 YNFKEQ. The CDR3 has 15 amino acids.

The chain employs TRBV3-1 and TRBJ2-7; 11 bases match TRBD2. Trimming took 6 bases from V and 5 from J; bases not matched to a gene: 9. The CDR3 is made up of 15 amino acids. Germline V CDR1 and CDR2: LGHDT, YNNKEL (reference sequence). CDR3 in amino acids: CASSPGTSGIHEQYF. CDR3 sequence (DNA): TGTGCCAGCAGTCCCGGGACTAGCGGTATCCACGAGCAGTACTTC.

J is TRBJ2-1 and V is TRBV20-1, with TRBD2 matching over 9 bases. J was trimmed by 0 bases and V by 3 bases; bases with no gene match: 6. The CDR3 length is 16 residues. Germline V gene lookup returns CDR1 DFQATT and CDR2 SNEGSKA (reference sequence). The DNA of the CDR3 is TGCAGTGCTAGTCGCGGGGGGGCCCGCTCCTACAATGAGCAGTTCTTC. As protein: CSASRGGARSYNEQFF.

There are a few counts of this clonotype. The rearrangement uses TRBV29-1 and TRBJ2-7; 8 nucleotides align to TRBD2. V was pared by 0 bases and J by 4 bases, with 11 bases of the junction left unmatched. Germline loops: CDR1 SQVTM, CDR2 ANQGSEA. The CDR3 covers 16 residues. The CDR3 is CSVEDPTSGSNYEQYF. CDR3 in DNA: TGCAGCGTTGAAGACCCCACCAGCGGGAGTAATTACGAGCAGTACTTC.

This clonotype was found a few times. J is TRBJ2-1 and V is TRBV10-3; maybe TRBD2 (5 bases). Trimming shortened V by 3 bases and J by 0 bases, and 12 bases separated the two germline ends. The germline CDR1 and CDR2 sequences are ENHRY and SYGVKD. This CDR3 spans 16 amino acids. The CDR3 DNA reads TGTGCCATCAGTGACGGGAAGCCCTCCTCCTACAATGAGCAGTTCTTC. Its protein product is CAISDGKPSSYNEQFF.